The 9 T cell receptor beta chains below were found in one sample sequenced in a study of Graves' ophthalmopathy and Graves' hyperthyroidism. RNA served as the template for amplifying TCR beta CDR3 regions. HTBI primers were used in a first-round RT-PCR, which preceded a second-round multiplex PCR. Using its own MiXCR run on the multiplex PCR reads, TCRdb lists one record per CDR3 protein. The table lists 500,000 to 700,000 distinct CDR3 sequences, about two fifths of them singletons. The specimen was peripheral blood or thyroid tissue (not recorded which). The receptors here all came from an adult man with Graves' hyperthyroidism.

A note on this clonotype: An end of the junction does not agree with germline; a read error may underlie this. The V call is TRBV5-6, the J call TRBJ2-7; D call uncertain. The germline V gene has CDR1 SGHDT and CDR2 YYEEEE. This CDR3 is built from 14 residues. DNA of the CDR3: TGTGCCAGCAGCCAAGAGGTAGCCAACTACGGGCAGTACTTC. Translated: CASSQEVANYGQYF.

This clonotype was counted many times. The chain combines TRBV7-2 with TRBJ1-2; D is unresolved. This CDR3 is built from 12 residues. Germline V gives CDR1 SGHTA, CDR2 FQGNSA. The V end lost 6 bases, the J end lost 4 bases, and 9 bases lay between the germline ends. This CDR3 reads CASSRDFYGYTF. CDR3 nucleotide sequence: TGTGCCAGCAGTCGAGACTTCTATGGCTACACCTTC.

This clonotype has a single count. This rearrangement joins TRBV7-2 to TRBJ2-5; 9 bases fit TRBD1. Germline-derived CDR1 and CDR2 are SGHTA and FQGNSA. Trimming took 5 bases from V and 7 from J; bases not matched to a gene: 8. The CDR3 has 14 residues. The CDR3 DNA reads TGTGCCAGCAGCCAAGATTGGACAGGGGTGACCCAGTACTTC. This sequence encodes CASSQDWTGVTQYF. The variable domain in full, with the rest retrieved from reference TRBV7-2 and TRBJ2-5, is GAGVSQSPSNKVTEKGKDVELRCDPISGHTALYWYRQSLGQGLEFLIYFQGNSAPDKSGLPSDRFSAERTGGSVSTLTIQRTQQEDSAVYLCASSQDWTGVTQYFGPGTRLLVL.

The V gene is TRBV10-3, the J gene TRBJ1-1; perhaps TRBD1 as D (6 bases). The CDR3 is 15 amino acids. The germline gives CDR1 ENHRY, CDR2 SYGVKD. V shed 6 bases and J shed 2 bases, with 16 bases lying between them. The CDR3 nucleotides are TGTGCCATCAGGACTAGCGGGGGCGGAAACACTGAAGCTTTCTTT. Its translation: CAIRTSGGGNTEAFF.

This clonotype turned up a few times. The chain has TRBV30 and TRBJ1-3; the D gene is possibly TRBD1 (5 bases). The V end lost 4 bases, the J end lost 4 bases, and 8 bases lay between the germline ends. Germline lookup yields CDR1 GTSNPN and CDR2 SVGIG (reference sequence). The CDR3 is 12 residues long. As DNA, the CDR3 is TGTGCCTGGACCAGGGCCGGAAACACCATATATTTT. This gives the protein CAWTRAGNTIYF.

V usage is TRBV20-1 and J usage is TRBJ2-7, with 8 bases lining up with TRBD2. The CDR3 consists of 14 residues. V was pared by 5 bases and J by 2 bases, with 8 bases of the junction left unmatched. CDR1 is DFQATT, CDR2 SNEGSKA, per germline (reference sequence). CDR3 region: CSARGGVNTYEQYF. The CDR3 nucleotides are TGCAGTGCTCGGGGGGGGGTCAACACCTACGAGCAGTACTTC.

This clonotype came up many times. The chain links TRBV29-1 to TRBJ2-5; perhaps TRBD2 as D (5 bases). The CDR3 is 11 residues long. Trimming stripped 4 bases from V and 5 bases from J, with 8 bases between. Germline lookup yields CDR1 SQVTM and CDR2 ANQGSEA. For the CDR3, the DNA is TGCAGCGTTGGGTCGGGGGAGACCCAGTACTTC. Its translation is CSVGSGETQYF.

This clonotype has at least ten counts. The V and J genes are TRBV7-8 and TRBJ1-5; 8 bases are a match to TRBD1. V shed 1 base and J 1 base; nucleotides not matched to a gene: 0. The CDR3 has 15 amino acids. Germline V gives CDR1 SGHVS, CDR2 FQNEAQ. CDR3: CASSLGTGSNQPQHF. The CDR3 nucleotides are TGTGCCAGCAGCTTAGGGACAGGGAGCAATCAGCCCCAGCATTTT. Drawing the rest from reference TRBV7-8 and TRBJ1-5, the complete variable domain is GAGVSQSPRYKVAKRGQDVALRCDPISGHVSLFWYQQALGQGPEFLTYFQNEAQLDKSGLPSDRFFAERPEGSVSTLKIQRTQQEDSAVYLCASSLGTGSNQPQHFGDGTRLSIL.

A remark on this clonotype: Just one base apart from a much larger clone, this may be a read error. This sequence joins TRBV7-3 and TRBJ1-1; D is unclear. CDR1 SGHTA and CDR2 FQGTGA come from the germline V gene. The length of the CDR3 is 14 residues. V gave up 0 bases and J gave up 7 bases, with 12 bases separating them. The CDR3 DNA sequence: TGTGCCAGCAGCTTAACATCACCCACCCTTGAAGCTTTCTTT. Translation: CASSLTSPTLEAFF.